This TCR beta chain was found in a study of blood T cell repertoires in COVID-19 (TCRdb year 2020). For the wider study: Collaborator samples came from the United States, Italy and Spain and covered acute and convalescent phases of COVID-19. The prospective study material was composed of cDNA or gDNA derived from T cells, B-cell-depleted T cells, or PBMCs. The dataset comprised deeply sampled blood TCRbeta repertoires from subjects exposed to, actively infected with, or recovered from COVID-19. The repertoires were made available in a free public database intended to serve as a resource for research on the immune response to SARS-CoV-2. Samples were obtained from the ongoing ImmuneRACE study (first 160 participants) and from over 1,000 subjects provided by 6 global collaborators. A de-identified subject ID, COVID-19 status, age in years and sex were almost always included in the sample metadata. Where available, HLA class I and class II types were taken from metadata supplied by the sample provider and were not determined by assay-based typing. Paper-wide results and their limitations: How much clinical and demographic metadata was included differed by source and by participant, and the metadata was provided uncurated.

From cysteine to phenylalanine, the CDR3 is 14 amino acids long. Only the CDR3 DNA stays, 42 bases, in frame from base 1. Looking up the germline V gene yields CDR1 LGHNA and CDR2 YNFKEQ. V is pared back by 0 bases and J by 5 bases, with 8 bases lying between the germline termini. Whole blood was collected in K2EDTA tubes by collaborating institutions according to the institutions' own protocols. For TCRbeta analysis, collaborators shipped samples in one of three forms: frozen whole blood, isolated PBMCs, or DNA extracted from either of those sample types. Details on this clone: Its target antigen remains unknown. No much larger clonotype is one base removed from it; base qualities were not supplied.

The immunoSEQ Assay, a bias-controlled multiplex PCR, was used to amplify TCRbeta CDR3 regions from genomic DNA. The authors processed their data as follows. Within the assay, amplification of reference gene primers was used to estimate how many nucleated cells each sample contained. To quantify the absolute abundance of each unique TCRbeta CDR3 rearrangement, sequence reads were collapsed and filtered. For each sample, productive Simpson clonality was calculated as the square root of Simpson's diversity index across productive rearrangements. The immuneACCESS repertoire file appears here via TCRdb, limited to in-frame rearrangements. These files lack a portion of the clones; in checked studies, under half of the deficit traces to unresolved V genes, and the cause of the others is not known. For V, J and clone size, that table is used; D and trimming come from the DNA. This sample comprises roughly 100,000 clones, roughly 89% of them detected only once. The ten largest clones take up 5.1% of the sample.

The receptor was isolated from a human donor in a cohort sampled during active COVID-19. Sample: peripheral blood. Rearrangement joined TRBV4-2 to TRBJ1-5; no D gene is confidently identified. The nucleotide sequence reads TGTGCCAGCAGCCAAGACCCCCAATATCAGCCCCAGCATTTT. Its amino acids are CASSQDPQYQPQHF.